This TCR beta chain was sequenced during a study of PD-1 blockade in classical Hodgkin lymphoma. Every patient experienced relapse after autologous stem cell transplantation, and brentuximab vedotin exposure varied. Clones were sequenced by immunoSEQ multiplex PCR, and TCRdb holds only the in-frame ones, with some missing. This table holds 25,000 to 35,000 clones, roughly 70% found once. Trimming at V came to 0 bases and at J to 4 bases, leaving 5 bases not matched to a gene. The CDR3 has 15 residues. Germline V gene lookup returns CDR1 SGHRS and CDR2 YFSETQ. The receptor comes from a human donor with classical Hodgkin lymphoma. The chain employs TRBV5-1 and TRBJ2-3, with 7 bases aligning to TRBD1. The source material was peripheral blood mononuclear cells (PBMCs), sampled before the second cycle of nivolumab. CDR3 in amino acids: CASSLEGARADTQYF. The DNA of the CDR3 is TGCGCCAGCAGCTTGGAGGGGGCGAGGGCAGATACGCAGTATTTT.